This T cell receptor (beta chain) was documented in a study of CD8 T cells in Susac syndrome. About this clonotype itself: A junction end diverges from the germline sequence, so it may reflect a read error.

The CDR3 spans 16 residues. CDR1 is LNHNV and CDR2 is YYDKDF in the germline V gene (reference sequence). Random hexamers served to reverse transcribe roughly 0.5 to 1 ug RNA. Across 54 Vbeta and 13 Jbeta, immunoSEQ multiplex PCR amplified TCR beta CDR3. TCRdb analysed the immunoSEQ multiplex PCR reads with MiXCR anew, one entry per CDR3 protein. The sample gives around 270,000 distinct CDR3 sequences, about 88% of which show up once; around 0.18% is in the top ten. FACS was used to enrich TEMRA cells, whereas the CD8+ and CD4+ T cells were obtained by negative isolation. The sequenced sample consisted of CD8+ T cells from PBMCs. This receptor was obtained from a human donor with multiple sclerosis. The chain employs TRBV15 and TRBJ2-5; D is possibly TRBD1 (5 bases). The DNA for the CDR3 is TGTGCCACCGGCAGCACAGTATCCGACAGCCAAGAGACCCAGTACTTC. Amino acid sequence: CATGSTVSDSQETQYF.